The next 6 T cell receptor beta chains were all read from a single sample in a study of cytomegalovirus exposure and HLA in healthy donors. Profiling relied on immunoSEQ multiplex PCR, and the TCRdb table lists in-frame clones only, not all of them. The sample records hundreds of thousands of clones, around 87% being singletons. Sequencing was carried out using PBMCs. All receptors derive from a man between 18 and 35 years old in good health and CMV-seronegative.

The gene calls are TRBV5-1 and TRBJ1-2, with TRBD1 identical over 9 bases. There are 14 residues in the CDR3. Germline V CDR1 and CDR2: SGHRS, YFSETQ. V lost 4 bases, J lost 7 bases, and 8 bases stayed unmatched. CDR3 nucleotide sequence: TGCGCCAGCAGCATACAGGGGGCGGACCGTGGCTACACCTTC. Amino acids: CASSIQGADRGYTF.

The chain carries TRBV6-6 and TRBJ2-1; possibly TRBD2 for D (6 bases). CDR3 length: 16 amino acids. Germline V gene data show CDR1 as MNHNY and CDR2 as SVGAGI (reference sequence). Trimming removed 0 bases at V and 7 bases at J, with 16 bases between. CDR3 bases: TGTGCCAGCAGTTACTCGATCGGTGCGGGACTGAATGAGCAGTTCTTC. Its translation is CASSYSIGAGLNEQFF.

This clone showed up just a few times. CDR3 residues: CASSEFGASGGETQYF. For the CDR3, the DNA is TGTGCCAGCAGTGAATTTGGGGCTAGCGGGGGCGAGACCCAGTACTTC. V gene TRBV6-1 combines with J gene TRBJ2-5; TRBD2 matches 10 bases. CDR3 length equals 16 residues. Germline V gene sequence: CDR1 MNHNS, CDR2 SASEGT. The J segment lost 5 bases and the V segment lost 2 bases, leaving 8 bases of the junction unmatched.

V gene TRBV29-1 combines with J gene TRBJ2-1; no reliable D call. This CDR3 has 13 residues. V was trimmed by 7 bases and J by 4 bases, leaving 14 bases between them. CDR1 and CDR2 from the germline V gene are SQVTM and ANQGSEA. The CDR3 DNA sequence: TGCAGCGCATCGGTTTCATTATACAATGAGCAGTTCTTC. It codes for CSASVSLYNEQFF.

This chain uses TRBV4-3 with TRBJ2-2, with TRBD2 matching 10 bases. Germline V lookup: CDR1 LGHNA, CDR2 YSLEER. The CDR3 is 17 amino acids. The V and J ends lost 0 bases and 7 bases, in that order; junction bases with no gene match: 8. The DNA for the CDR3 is TGCGCCAGCAGCCAAGATGGGCTAGCGGGAGAAGGCGGGGAGCTGTTTTTT. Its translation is CASSQDGLAGEGGELFF.

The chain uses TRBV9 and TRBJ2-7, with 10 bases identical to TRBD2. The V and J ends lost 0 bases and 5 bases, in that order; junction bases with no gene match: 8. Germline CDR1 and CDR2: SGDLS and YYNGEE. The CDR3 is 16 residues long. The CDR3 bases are TGTGCCAGCAGCGTAGATGGGCTAGCGGGAGTCAACGAGCAGTACTTC. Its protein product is CASSVDGLAGVNEQYF.